The 3 T cell receptor beta chains listed next were all sequenced from one sample in a study of regulatory T cells in long-lasting Graves disease. The TCR beta library used iRepertoire HTBI primers with Arm-PCR amplification of CDR3. TCRdb re-called the multiplex PCR reads through MiXCR, storing one row per CDR3 protein. Of around 250,000 distinct CDR3 sequences in the sample, under 20% were seen once. The time point: newly diagnosed GD, antithyroid drugs for less than 3 months. The TCR library used RNA extracted from PBMCs. The same sample was also used in a study of T cells in Graves' hyperthyroidism and ophthalmopathy.

The source material was peripheral blood mononuclear cells (PBMCs), sampled at new diagnosis, from a patient treated with antithyroid drugs. All receptors come from a woman aged 25 to 45 with Graves disease.

There are a few counts of this clonotype. The chain is built from TRBV20-1 and TRBJ2-1; tentative D call: TRBD2 (5 bases). Trimming stripped 3 bases from V and 0 bases from J, with 12 bases between. This CDR3 region has 15 residues. Germline V gives CDR1 DFQATT, CDR2 SNEGSKA (reference sequence). The CDR3 region has the DNA TGCAGTGCTAGGTTCAGCGGCCACTCCTACAATGAGCAGTTCTTC. This gives the protein CSARFSGHSYNEQFF.

This clonotype was recorded many times. V and J are TRBV12-3 or TRBV12-4 and TRBJ1-5; D is uncertain. The CDR3 consists of 18 residues. Trimming took off 7 bases at V and 4 bases at J, with 26 bases between the two ends. The CDR3 region is CASTTNPLGREKNQPQHF. CDR3 nucleotides: TGTGCCAGCACCACGAACCCCCTTGGGCGGGAGAAAAATCAGCCCCAGCATTTT.

This clonotype has a handful of counts. The chain recombines TRBV29-1 with TRBJ1-2, with TRBD1 matching over 12 bases. This CDR3 region has 16 residues. Trimming removed 0 bases from V and 3 bases from J; junction bases left unmatched: 5. Germline lookup yields CDR1 SQVTM and CDR2 ANQGSEA. The CDR3 sequence is CSVEDGTGGVYYGYTF. CDR3 in DNA: TGCAGCGTTGAAGATGGGACAGGGGGCGTCTACTATGGCTACACCTTC.